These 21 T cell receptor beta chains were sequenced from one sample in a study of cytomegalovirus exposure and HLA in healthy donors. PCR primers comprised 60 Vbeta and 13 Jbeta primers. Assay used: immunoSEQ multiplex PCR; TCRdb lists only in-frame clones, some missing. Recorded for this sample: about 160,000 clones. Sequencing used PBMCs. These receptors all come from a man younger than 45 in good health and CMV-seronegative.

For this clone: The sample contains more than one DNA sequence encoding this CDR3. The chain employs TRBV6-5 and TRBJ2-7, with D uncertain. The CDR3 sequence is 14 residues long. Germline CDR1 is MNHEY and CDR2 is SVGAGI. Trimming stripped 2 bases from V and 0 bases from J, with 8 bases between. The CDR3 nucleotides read TGTGCCAGCAGTTACGGTGAGCGCTCCTACGAGCAGTACTTC. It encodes CASSYGERSYEQYF.

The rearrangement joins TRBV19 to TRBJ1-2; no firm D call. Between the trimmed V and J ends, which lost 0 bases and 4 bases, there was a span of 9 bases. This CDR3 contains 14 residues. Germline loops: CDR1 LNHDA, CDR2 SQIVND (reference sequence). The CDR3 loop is CASSIDLGIYGYTF. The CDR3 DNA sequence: TGTGCCAGTAGTATAGATCTCGGGATCTATGGCTACACCTTC.

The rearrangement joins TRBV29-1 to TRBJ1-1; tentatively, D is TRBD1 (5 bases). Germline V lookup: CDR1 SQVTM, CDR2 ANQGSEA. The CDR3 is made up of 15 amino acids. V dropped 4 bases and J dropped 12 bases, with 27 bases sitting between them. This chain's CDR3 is CSVAGLWGRRAETFF. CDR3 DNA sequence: TGCAGCGTTGCTGGTCTTTGGGGCCGACGGGCCGAAACTTTCTTT.

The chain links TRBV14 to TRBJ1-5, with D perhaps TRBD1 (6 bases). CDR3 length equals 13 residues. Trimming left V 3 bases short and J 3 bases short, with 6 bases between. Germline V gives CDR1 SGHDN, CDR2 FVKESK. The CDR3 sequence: CASSQGANQPQHF. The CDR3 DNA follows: TGTGCCAGCAGCCAGGGGGCCAATCAGCCCCAGCATTTT.

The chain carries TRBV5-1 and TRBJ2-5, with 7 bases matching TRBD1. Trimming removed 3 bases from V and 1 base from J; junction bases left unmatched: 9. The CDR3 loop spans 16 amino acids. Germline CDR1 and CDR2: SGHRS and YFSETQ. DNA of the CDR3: TGCGCCAGCAGCTCAACTCCGGGACAGCTCCAAGAGACCCAGTACTTC. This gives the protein CASSSTPGQLQETQYF. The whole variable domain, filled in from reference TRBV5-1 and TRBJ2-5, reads KAGVTQTPRYLIKTRGQQVTLSCSPISGHRSVSWYQQTPGQGLQFLFEYFSETQRNKGNFPGRFSGRQFSNSRSEMNVSTLELGDSALYLCASSSTPGQLQETQYFGPGTRLLVL.

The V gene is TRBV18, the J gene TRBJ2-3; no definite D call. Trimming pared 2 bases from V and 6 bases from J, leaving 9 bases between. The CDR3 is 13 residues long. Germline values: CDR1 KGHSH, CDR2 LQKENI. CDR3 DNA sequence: TGTGCCAGCTCACCAACCCTGAGGGATACGCAGTATTTT. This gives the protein CASSPTLRDTQYF.

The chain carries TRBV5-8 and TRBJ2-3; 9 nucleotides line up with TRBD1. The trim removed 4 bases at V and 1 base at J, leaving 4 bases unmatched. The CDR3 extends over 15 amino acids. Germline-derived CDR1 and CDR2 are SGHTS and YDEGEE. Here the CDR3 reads CASSGTGLGTDTQYF. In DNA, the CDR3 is TGTGCCAGCAGCGGGACAGGGTTAGGCACAGATACGCAGTATTTT.

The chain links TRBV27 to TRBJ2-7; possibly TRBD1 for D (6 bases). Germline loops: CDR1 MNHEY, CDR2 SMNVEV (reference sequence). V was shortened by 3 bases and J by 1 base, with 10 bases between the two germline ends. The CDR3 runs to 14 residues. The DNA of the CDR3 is TGTGCCAGCAGTTTCAGGGGCGGTTCCTACGAGCAGTACTTC. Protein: CASSFRGGSYEQYF.

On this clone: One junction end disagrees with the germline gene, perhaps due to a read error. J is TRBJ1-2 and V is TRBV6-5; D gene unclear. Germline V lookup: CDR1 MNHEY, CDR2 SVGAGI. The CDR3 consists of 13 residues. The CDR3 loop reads CASSETDNYGYTF. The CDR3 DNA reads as TGTGCCAGCAGTGAGACCGATAACTACGGCTACACCTTC.

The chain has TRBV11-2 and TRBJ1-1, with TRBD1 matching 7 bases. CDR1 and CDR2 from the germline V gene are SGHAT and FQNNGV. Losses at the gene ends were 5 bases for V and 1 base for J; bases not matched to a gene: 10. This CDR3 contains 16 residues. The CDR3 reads CASSRLNRGGNTEAFF. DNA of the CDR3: TGTGCCAGCAGCCGCCTTAACAGGGGAGGGAACACTGAAGCTTTCTTT.

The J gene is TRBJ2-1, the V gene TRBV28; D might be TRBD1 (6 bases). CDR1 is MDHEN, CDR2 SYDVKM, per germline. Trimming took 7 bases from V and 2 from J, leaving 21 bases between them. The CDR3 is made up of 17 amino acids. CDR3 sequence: CASISGGGLGAYNEQFF. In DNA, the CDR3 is TGTGCCAGCATTAGTGGGGGCGGTCTAGGGGCCTACAATGAGCAGTTCTTC.

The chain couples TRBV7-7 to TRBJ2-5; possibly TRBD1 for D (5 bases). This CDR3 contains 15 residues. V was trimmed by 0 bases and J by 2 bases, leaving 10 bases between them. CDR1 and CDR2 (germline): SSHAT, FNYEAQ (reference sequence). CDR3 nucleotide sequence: TGTGCCAGCAGCTTAGCTTTAGGGGAACAAGAGACCCAGTACTTC. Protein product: CASSLALGEQETQYF.

Here the CDR3 reads CASSPLAGRETQYF. The CDR3 coding sequence is TGTGCCAGCAGCCCACTAGCGGGAAGGGAGACCCAGTACTTC. The rearrangement uses TRBV7-6 and TRBJ2-5; 10 nucleotides match TRBD2. Germline assignment: CDR1 SGHVS and CDR2 FNYEAQ. V was clipped by 5 bases and J by 5 bases; unmatched bases: 5. The CDR3 runs to 14 residues. Full variable domain (rest looked up from reference TRBV7-6 and TRBJ2-5): GAGVSQSPRYKVTKRGQDVALRCDPISGHVSLYWYRQALGQGPEFLTYFNYEAQQDKSGLPNDRFSAERPEGSISTLTIQRTEQRDSAMYRCASSPLAGRETQYFGPGTRLLVL.

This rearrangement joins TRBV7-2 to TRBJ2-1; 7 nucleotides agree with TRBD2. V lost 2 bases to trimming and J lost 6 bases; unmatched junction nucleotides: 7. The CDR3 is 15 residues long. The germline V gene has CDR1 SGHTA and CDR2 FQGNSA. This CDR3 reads CASSLNPAGSNEQFF. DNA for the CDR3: TGTGCCAGCAGCTTAAATCCAGCGGGAAGCAATGAGCAGTTCTTC.

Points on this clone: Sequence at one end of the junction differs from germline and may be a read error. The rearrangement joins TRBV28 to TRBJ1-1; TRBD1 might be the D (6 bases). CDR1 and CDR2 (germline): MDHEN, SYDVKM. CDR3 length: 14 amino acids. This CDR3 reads CATLSYTGNPEAFF. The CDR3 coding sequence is TGTGCCACCCTTTCTTACACAGGGAACCCTGAAGCTTTCTTT.

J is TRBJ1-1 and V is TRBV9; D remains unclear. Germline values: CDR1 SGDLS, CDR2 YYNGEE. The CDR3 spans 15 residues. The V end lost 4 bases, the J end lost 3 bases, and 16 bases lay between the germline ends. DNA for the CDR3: TGTGCCAGCAGCCCCAGTGTGGAGGGAGACACTGAAGCTTTCTTT. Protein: CASSPSVEGDTEAFF.

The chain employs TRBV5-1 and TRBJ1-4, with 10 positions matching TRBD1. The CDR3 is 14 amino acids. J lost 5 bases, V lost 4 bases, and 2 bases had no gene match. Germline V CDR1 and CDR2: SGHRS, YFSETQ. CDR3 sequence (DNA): TGCGCCAGCAGCGGGACAGGGGTCAATGAAAAACTGTTTTTT. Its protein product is CASSGTGVNEKLFF.

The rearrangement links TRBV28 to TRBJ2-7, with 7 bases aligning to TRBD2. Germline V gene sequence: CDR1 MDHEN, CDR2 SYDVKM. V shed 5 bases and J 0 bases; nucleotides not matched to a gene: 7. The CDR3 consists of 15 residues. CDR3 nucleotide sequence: TGTGCCAGCAGTGAGAGGGGACTAAGCTCCTACGAGCAGTACTTC. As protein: CASSERGLSSYEQYF.

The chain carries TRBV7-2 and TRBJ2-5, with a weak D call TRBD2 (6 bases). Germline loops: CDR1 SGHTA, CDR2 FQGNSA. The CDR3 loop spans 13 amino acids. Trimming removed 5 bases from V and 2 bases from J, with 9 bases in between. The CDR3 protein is CASSGGLQETQYF. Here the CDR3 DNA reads TGTGCCAGCAGCGGGGGACTTCAAGAGACCCAGTACTTC.

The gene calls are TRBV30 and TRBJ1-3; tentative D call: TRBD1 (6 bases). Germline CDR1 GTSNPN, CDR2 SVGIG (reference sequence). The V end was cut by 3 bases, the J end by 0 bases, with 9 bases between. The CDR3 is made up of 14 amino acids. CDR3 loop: CAWRHRASGNTIYF. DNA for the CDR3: TGTGCCTGGAGACACAGGGCCTCTGGAAACACCATATATTTT.

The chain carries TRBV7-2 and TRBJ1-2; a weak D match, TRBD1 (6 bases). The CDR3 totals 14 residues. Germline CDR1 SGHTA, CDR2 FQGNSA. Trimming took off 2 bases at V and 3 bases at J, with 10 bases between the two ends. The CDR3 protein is CASSLTHRDYGYTF. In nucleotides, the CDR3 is TGTGCCAGCAGCTTAACGCACAGGGACTATGGCTACACCTTC.